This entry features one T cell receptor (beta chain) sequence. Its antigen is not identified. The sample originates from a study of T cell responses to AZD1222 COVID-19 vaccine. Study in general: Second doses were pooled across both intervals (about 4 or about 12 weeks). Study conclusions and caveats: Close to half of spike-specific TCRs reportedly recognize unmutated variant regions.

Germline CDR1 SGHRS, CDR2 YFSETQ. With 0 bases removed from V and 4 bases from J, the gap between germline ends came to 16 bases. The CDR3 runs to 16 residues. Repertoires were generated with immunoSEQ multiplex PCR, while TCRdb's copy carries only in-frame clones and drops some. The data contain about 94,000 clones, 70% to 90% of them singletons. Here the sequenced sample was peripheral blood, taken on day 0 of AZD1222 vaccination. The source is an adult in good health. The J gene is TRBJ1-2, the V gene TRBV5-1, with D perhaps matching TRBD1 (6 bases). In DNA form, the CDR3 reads TGCGCCAGCAGCTTGGAAACAGGGCTATCGGGCTATGGCTACACCTTC. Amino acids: CASSLETGLSGYGYTF.